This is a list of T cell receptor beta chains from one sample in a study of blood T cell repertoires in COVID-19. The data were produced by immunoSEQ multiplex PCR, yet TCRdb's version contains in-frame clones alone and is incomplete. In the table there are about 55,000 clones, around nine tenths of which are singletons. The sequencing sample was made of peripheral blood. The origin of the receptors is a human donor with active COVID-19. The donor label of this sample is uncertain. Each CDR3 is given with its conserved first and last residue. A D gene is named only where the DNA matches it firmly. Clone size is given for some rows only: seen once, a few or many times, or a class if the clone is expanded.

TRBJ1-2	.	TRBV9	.	TGTGCCAGCAGCGTAGGTCCTGGGCACTATGGCTACACCTTC	CASSVGPGHYGYTF
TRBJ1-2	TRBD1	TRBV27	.	TGTGCCAGCAGCCTACAGGGGGCGCGGGTCTATGGCTACACCTTC	CASSLQGARVYGYTF
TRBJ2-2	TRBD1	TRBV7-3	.	TGTGCCAGCAGCTGGGACAGGGACACCGGGGAGCTGTTTTTT	CASSWDRDTGELFF
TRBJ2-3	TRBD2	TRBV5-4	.	TGTGCCAGCAGCAGGACTAGCGGGAGCTCAGATACGCAGTATTTT	CASSRTSGSSDTQYF
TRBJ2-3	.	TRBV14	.	TGTGCCAGCAGCCAAGAATCGCCAGCAGATACGCAGTATTTT	CASSQESPADTQYF
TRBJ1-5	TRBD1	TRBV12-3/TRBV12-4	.	TGTGCCAGCAGTCGGACAGGGAAGGAACCCCAGCATTTT	CASSRTGKEPQHF
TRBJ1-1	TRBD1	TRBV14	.	TGTGCCAGCAGCCCCAGAAGACAGGGGAGGGGAACTGAAGCTTTCTTT	CASSPRRQGRGTEAFF
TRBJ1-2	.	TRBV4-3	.	TGCGCCAGCAGCCAAGATTGGGGCACAGGGAGCGGCTACACCTTC	CASSQDWGTGSGYTF
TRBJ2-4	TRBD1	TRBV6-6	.	TGTGCCAGCAGAAACAGGGGATCTAGAGCCAAAAACATTCAGTACTTC	CASRNRGSRAKNIQYF
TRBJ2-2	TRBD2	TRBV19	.	TGTGCCAGTAGTTTTCTAGCGGGAGGGCGGATCGGGGAGCTGTTTTTT	CASSFLAGGRIGELFF
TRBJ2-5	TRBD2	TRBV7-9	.	TGTGCCAGCAGCTTAGGACTAGCGGACCCGGAGACCCAGTACTTC	CASSLGLADPETQYF
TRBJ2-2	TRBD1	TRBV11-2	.	TGTGCCAGCAGCACAAGGACAGGGACGAACACCGGGGAGCTGTTTTTT	CASSTRTGTNTGELFF
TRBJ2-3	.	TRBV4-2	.	TGTGCCAGCAGCCAAGACGGAGTGGGGAGGACAGATACGCAGTATTTT	CASSQDGVGRTDTQYF
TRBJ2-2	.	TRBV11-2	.	TGTGCCAGCAGCTTAGATAGGGGCAGGAGGAACACCGGGGAGCTGTTTTTT	CASSLDRGRRNTGELFF
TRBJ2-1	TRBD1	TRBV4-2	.	TGTGCCAGCAGCCCGGACAGGGGCAATGAGCAGTTCTTC	CASSPDRGNEQFF
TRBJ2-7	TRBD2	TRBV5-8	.	TGTGCCAGCAGCTTGCGGGAGGCCTACGAGCAGTACTTC	CASSLREAYEQYF
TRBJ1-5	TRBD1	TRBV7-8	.	TGTGCCAGCAGCCAAGTCAGGGGGCTTCAGCCCCAGCATTTT	CASSQVRGLQPQHF
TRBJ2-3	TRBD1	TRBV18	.	TGTGCCAGCTCACCACCGGGACAGGGGGCTCGGACAGATACGCAGTATTTT	CASSPPGQGARTDTQYF
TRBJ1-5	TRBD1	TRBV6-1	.	TGTGCCAGCAGTGAAGCGCAGGGGGGTCAGCCCCAGCATTTT	CASSEAQGGQPQHF
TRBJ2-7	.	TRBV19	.	TGTGCCAGTAGTCCTTTGGGGGGTTCCTACGAGCAGTACTTC	CASSPLGGSYEQYF
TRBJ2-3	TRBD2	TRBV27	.	TGTGCCAGCAGTTTCCCGGGAGGAGATACGCAGTATTTT	CASSFPGGDTQYF
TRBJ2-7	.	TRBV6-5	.	TGTGCCAGCAGCCGCGGGGGCCCCTACGAGCAGTACTTC	CASSRGGPYEQYF
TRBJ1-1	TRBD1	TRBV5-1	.	TGCGCCAGCAGCTTTCACCGGGACAGCCTTGAAGCTTTCTTT	CASSFHRDSLEAFF
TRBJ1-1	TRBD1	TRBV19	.	TGTGCCAGTGGGGAGGGACAGGGGATGGTAGCTGAAGCTTTCTTT	CASGEGQGMVAEAFF
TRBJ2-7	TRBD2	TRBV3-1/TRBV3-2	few	TGTGCCAGCAGCAAGGGACTAGATCGGTTCGACGAGCAGTACTTC	CASSKGLDRFDEQYF
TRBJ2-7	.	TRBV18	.	TGTGCCAGCTCACCACCGTCGCAGGGCTACGAGCAGTACTTC	CASSPPSQGYEQYF
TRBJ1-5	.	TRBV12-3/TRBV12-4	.	TGTGCCAGCAGTTTGGGCACCTATCAGCCCCAGCATTTT	CASSLGTYQPQHF
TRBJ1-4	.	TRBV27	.	TGTGCCAGCAGTTTAGGGCAGGGTTGGACTAATGAAAAACTGTTTTTT	CASSLGQGWTNEKLFF
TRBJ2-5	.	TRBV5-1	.	TGCGCCAGCAGCTTGGCCTCGGGGGAGACCCAGTACTTC	CASSLASGETQYF
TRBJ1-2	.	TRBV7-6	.	TGTGCCAGCAGCTTGGGGACTGGAAACTATGGCTACACCTTC	CASSLGTGNYGYTF
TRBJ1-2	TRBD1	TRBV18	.	TGTGCCAGCTCAGGGACAGGGGGTTCGGGCTACACCTTC	CASSGTGGSGYTF
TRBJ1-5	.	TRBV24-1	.	TGTGCCACCAGTGATAAAACAGGGAAAAATCAGCCCCAGCATTTT	CATSDKTGKNQPQHF